A selection of T cell receptor beta chains follows, all from one sample in a study of PD-1 blockade in classical Hodgkin lymphoma. TCRdb's copy holds only in-frame clones and misses some; the assay was immunoSEQ multiplex PCR. The sample comprises tens of thousands of clones, approximately 91% of which are singletons, and just over 9% rests with the top ten. The sample here was peripheral blood mononuclear cells (PBMCs), taken at baseline. The receptors originated from a human donor with classical Hodgkin lymphoma. CDR3s include the opening cysteine and the closing phenylalanine or tryptophan. The order of the fields is V gene, CDR3 length, J gene, clone size, CDR3 protein. Rows may omit the clone size; those that give it use once, few, many or a size class.

v_gene: TRBV5-1; len: 14; j_gene: TRBJ2-5; abundance: few; CDR3aa: CASSYGTGRETQYF
v_gene: TRBV5-5; len: 15; j_gene: TRBJ2-1; abundance: -; CDR3aa: CASSGGQGFYNEQFF
v_gene: TRBV27; len: 16; j_gene: TRBJ2-7; abundance: -; CDR3aa: CASSLGTSGTTYEQYF
v_gene: TRBV2; len: 13; j_gene: TRBJ2-3; abundance: -; CDR3aa: CASSGTSTDTQYF
v_gene: TRBV7-6; len: 13; j_gene: TRBJ2-7; abundance: -; CDR3aa: CASSLAARGEQYF
v_gene: TRBV27; len: 14; j_gene: TRBJ1-1; abundance: -; CDR3aa: CASSADRLNTEAFF
v_gene: TRBV7-2; len: 15; j_gene: TRBJ2-3; abundance: -; CDR3aa: CASSSQRTTTDTQYF
v_gene: TRBV5-6; len: 14; j_gene: TRBJ1-2; abundance: -; CDR3aa: CASSPGQGDYGYTF
v_gene: TRBV7-9; len: 13; j_gene: TRBJ2-5; abundance: -; CDR3aa: CASSRGGKETQYF
v_gene: TRBV28; len: 11; j_gene: TRBJ2-7; abundance: -; CDR3aa: CASGGLNEQYF
v_gene: TRBV7-3; len: 16; j_gene: TRBJ2-1; abundance: -; CDR3aa: CASSLGTGPTYNEQFF
v_gene: TRBV5-5; len: 13; j_gene: TRBJ1-1; abundance: -; CDR3aa: CASRQVLNTEAFF
v_gene: TRBV19; len: 17; j_gene: TRBJ1-1; abundance: -; CDR3aa: CASSIRRTGQMNTEAFF
v_gene: TRBV29-1; len: 14; j_gene: TRBJ2-1; abundance: -; CDR3aa: CSVKGGTGYNEQFF
v_gene: TRBV6-1; len: 15; j_gene: TRBJ2-7; abundance: -; CDR3aa: CASSERKGTVTEQYF
v_gene: TRBV19; len: 13; j_gene: TRBJ2-7; abundance: -; CDR3aa: CASSIGRGYEQYF
v_gene: TRBV5-1; len: 13; j_gene: TRBJ2-3; abundance: -; CDR3aa: CASSLSDSAGGYF
v_gene: TRBV9; len: 17; j_gene: TRBJ1-3; abundance: once; CDR3aa: CASSVAGVGRAGNTIYF
v_gene: TRBV7-9; len: 17; j_gene: TRBJ2-2; abundance: -; CDR3aa: CASSLSGGGSHTGELFF
v_gene: TRBV6-6; len: 15; j_gene: TRBJ2-2; abundance: once; CDR3aa: CASRPGSGNTGELFF
v_gene: TRBV19; len: 13; j_gene: TRBJ1-6; abundance: -; CDR3aa: CASSIRGNSPLHF
v_gene: TRBV9; len: 16; j_gene: TRBJ2-5; abundance: -; CDR3aa: CASSVGGGQGLETQYF
v_gene: TRBV6-5; len: 13; j_gene: TRBJ2-7; abundance: -; CDR3aa: CATRRDRVDEQYF
v_gene: TRBV7-9; len: 12; j_gene: TRBJ1-1; abundance: -; CDR3aa: CASSFTATEAFF
v_gene: TRBV28; len: 11; j_gene: TRBJ2-3; abundance: -; CDR3aa: CASSLSDTQYF
v_gene: TRBV29-1; len: 13; j_gene: TRBJ1-5; abundance: few; CDR3aa: CSVEEAGGVPQHF
v_gene: TRBV9; len: 16; j_gene: TRBJ1-2; abundance: -; CDR3aa: CASSVAVDRDRYGYTF
v_gene: TRBV6-5; len: 14; j_gene: TRBJ1-3; abundance: -; CDR3aa: CASRRQGNGNTIYF
v_gene: TRBV4-1; len: 15; j_gene: TRBJ1-5; abundance: -; CDR3aa: CASSQDTTGYQPQHF
v_gene: TRBV7-9; len: 17; j_gene: TRBJ2-7; abundance: -; CDR3aa: CASSSDGLVGPLYEQYF
v_gene: TRBV6-1; len: 13; j_gene: TRBJ2-1; abundance: -; CDR3aa: CASRSRDVDEQFF
v_gene: TRBV28; len: 15; j_gene: TRBJ2-7; abundance: -; CDR3aa: CASSAPRDRGYEQYF
v_gene: TRBV19; len: 18; j_gene: TRBJ2-3; abundance: -; CDR3aa: CASRGVGTSGIRTDTQYF